This T cell receptor beta chain was captured by sequencing in a study of CD8+ T cells in alopecia areata. RNA was extracted and reverse transcribed into cDNA as the sequencing template. Produced via immunoSEQ multiplex PCR; TCRdb's table is partial and in-frame only. The sample has 150,000 to 200,000 clones, around three fifths seen once. Treatment denoted: oral pan-JAK inhibitor, 5-10 mg twice daily. This clone was found a few times. V dropped 7 bases and J dropped 8 bases, with 17 bases sitting between them. Germline V gives CDR1 SQVTM, CDR2 ANQGSEA. The CDR3 sequence is 12 residues long. The V gene is TRBV29-1, the J gene TRBJ1-2; tentative D call: TRBD1 (6 bases). This sample comprised CD4+ T cells sorted from blood, obtained at week 24, from a patient treated with tofacitinib. This sequence was found in a human donor with alopecia areata. The CDR3 nucleotides are TGCAGCGCTCAACGGACAGAGGAGGGCTACACCTTC. This codes for CSAQRTEEGYTF.